Reported below is one T cell receptor beta chain. This specimen belongs to a study of radiation and T cells in renal cell carcinoma. In germline, CDR1 is SGHTA, CDR2 FQGNSA. The CDR3 is 15 amino acids. Trimming removed 5 bases at V and 0 bases at J, with 11 bases between. TCRdb's copy holds only in-frame clones and misses some; the assay was immunoSEQ multiplex PCR. The table includes roughly 170,000 clones, 88% detected once. Time point defined: blood 4 weeks post-SBRT, at nephrectomy. Treatment noted: 15 Gy SBRT to primary tumor, nephrectomy 4 weeks later. Serial blood draws occurred at baseline and 2 and 4 weeks post-SBRT. Clear cell pathology was present in this patient's renal cell carcinoma.

The chain joins TRBV7-2 to TRBJ2-1, with a tentative D call TRBD1 (6 bases). This specimen consisted of blood, obtained from a patient whose treatment included radiotherapy and nephrectomy. The sequence was obtained from a woman between 50 and 59 years old with renal cell carcinoma. CDR3 nucleotides: TGTGCCAGCAGCGAACAGGGCGACTCCTACAATGAGCAGTTCTTC. It translates to CASSEQGDSYNEQFF. The full variable domain, with the rest looked up from reference TRBV7-2 and TRBJ2-1, is GAGVSQSPSNKVTEKGKDVELRCDPISGHTALYWYRQSLGQGLEFLIYFQGNSAPDKSGLPSDRFSAERTGGSVSTLTIQRTQQEDSAVYLCASSEQGDSYNEQFFGPGTRLTVL.